This is a list of T cell receptor beta chains from one sample in a study of control samples from healthy donors and cancer patients. Here immunoSEQ multiplex PCR was the method, and the copy in TCRdb shows in-frame clones only, minus some. The sample contains about 120,000 clones, about 90% of which appear only once. Specimen: blood. The receptors stem from a man aged 55 to 69 in good health. The CDR3 runs from the conserved cysteine through the conserved F or W. Each record gives: J gene, clone size, D gene, V gene, CDR3 DNA, CDR3 protein. The D gene is left open where the match is weak. Expanded clones are given a class, and other clones once, few, many or no size at all.

>TRBJ2-7|few|-|TRBV5-1
TGCGCCAGCAGCTTGGGGCTAGCGAGCGACGAGCAGTACTTC
CASSLGLASDEQYF
>TRBJ1-3|-|TRBD1|TRBV2
TGTGCCAGCGGACAGGGGGCGAGGTCTGGAAACACCATATATTTT
CASGQGARSGNTIYF
>TRBJ2-1|-|TRBD2|TRBV28
TGTGCCAGCAGTTTATACGGGGGGGCACATGAGCAGTTCTTC
CASSLYGGAHEQFF
>TRBJ2-3|-|TRBD2|TRBV7-3
TGTGCCAGCAGCTCGGGACTAGCTTTCACAGATACGCAGTATTTT
CASSSGLAFTDTQYF
>TRBJ2-7|-|-|TRBV28
TGTGCCAGCAGTTTCGCGGGGCCCGTCGGCTACGAGCAGTACTTC
CASSFAGPVGYEQYF
>TRBJ1-5|-|-|TRBV4-2
TGTGCCAGCAGCCAAGATCCGGCGCTCCAGGCAAGGCCCCAGCATTTT
CASSQDPALQARPQHF
>TRBJ2-7|few|TRBD1|TRBV5-8
TGTGCCAGCAGCTTGGTAGGGACAGGGTTGTACGAGCAGTACTTC
CASSLVGTGLYEQYF
>TRBJ2-7|-|-|TRBV7-2
TGTGCCAGCAGCTTACCTCAAATCTACGAGCAGTACTTC
CASSLPQIYEQYF
>TRBJ1-4|-|TRBD1|TRBV4-1
TGCGCCAGCAGCCAAAGGTTTTCAGGGGGCGATGAAAAACTGTTTTTT
CASSQRFSGGDEKLFF
>TRBJ1-5|few|-|TRBV24-1
TGTGCCACCAGTGAGCAGGGCGGTCAGCCCCAGCATTTT
CATSEQGGQPQHF
>TRBJ1-2|-|-|TRBV12-3/TRBV12-4
TGTGCCAGCAGCAAAGGGGCCACCGGCGGCTACACCTTC
CASSKGATGGYTF
>TRBJ1-4|-|-|TRBV6-5
TGTGCCAGCAGGCAGGACAGTCAAACTAATGAAAAACTGTTTTTT
CASRQDSQTNEKLFF
>TRBJ1-2|-|TRBD1|TRBV29-1
TGCAGCTTCTATCACCGGGACAGGGGGGCCCTCGGCTATGGCTACACCTTC
CSFYHRDRGALGYGYTF
>TRBJ1-2|-|-|TRBV6-2/TRBV6-3
TGTGCCAGCAGTTCTAGACAAGAATATGGCCCCGGGGGCTACACCTTC
CASSSRQEYGPGGYTF
>TRBJ2-1|-|-|TRBV15
TGTGCCACCAGCAGAGAAGGGAGCTCCTACAATGAGCAGTTCTTC
CATSREGSSYNEQFF
>TRBJ1-4|-|-|TRBV19
TGTGCCAGCAGAATGACAGCAACTAATGAAAAACTGTTTTTT
CASRMTATNEKLFF
>TRBJ2-5|-|-|TRBV5-4
TGTGCCAGCAGCTTGGGCGGGGGCTACATAGAGACCCAGTACTTC
CASSLGGGYIETQYF
>TRBJ2-3|-|TRBD1|TRBV5-4
TGTGCCAGCAGCTTCTACAGGGGGCAAATCACAGATACGCAGTATTTT
CASSFYRGQITDTQYF
>TRBJ1-5|few|-|TRBV4-2
TGTGCCAGCAGCCCAGGACGGGACCCCTATCTACCCCAGCATTTT
CASSPGRDPYLPQHF
>TRBJ1-1|-|TRBD1|TRBV7-2
TGTGCCAGCAGCTTACCTCCCGGGACAGGGGATGAAGCTTTCTTT
CASSLPPGTGDEAFF
>TRBJ2-1|-|-|TRBV11-2
TGTGCCAGCAGCTTAGGTTACTCCTACAATGAGCAGTTCTTC
CASSLGYSYNEQFF
>TRBJ2-1|-|TRBD1|TRBV7-2
TGTGCCAGCAGCTTAGATACAGGGGTGAATGAGCAGTTCTTC
CASSLDTGVNEQFF
>TRBJ1-6|once|-|TRBV20-1
TGCAGTGCTATACTTCCACCCCTCCACTTT
CSAILPPLHF
>TRBJ1-5|-|-|TRBV4-2
TGTGCCAGCAGCCAAGCACTGGACTGGGTTCAGCCCCAGCATTTT
CASSQALDWVQPQHF
>TRBJ1-2|once|-|TRBV10-1
TGCGCCAGCAGTGAGTTACTGCTGTTTGGGGGCTACACCTTC
CASSELLLFGGYTF
>TRBJ1-4|-|-|TRBV4-1
TGCGCCAGCAGCCAAGATCACACCCGGAATGAAAAACTGTTTTTT
CASSQDHTRNEKLFF
>TRBJ1-1|-|-|TRBV5-1
TGCGCCAGCAGACTGGCAGATCGTACTGAAGCTTTCTTT
CASRLADRTEAFF
>TRBJ2-2|once|-|TRBV5-5
TGTGCCAGCAGCTTGGACAGGGCTACCGGGGAGCTGTTTTTT
CASSLDRATGELFF
>TRBJ1-2|-|-|TRBV24-1
TGTGCCACCAGTGTCCTCTATGGCTACACCTTC
CATSVLYGYTF
>TRBJ1-1|-|TRBD1|TRBV19
TGTGCCAGTAGTAGGCGGGACAGAAACACTGAAGCTTTCTTT
CASSRRDRNTEAFF
>TRBJ1-4|once|-|TRBV4-2
TGTGCCAGCAGCCAACCCGAGGGGGGCACTAATGAAAAACTGTTTTTT
CASSQPEGGTNEKLFF
>TRBJ2-1|-|-|TRBV7-2
TGTGCCAGCAGCCGGGACTCGAGCTCCTACAATGAGCAGTTCTTC
CASSRDSSSYNEQFF
>TRBJ1-6|-|-|TRBV19
TGTGCCAGTAGTATAGGGGCAAGCTACAATTCACCCCTCCACTTT
CASSIGASYNSPLHF
>TRBJ2-3|once|TRBD2|TRBV7-8
TGTGCCAGCACCTTGTGGGGACTAGCGGGGGGGCCATCACAGTATTTT
CASTLWGLAGGPSQYF
>TRBJ1-1|-|-|TRBV3-1/TRBV3-2
TGTGCCAGCAGCCTCACTGAAGATACTGAAGCTTTCTTT
CASSLTEDTEAFF
>TRBJ1-1|-|-|TRBV20-1
TGCAGTGCTGCCTATAATGAAGCTTTCTTT
CSAAYNEAFF
>TRBJ1-6|-|-|TRBV10-2
TGCGCCAGCAACCCACAGGGCTTTGGACCCCTCCACTTT
CASNPQGFGPLHF
>TRBJ1-6|-|-|TRBV5-4
TGTGCCAGCAGCTTGGGAGGGGTAGGTTCACCCCTCCACTTT
CASSLGGVGSPLHF
>TRBJ2-5|once|TRBD2|TRBV11-2
TGTGCCAGCAGCCTGCGCGGCGTAGCGGGGGGGGAGACCCAGTACTTC
CASSLRGVAGGETQYF
>TRBJ1-5|-|TRBD1|TRBV5-5
TGTGCCAGCAGCTTGACAGGGGGCTGGGGTCAGCCCCAGCATTTT
CASSLTGGWGQPQHF
>TRBJ2-7|-|-|TRBV5-6
TGTGCCAGCAGTTGGAGCTCCTACGAGCAGTACTTC
CASSWSSYEQYF
>TRBJ1-5|once|TRBD1|TRBV28
TGTGCCAGCAGAAGAACAGGGGGCGGGCAGCCCCAGCATTTT
CASRRTGGGQPQHF
>TRBJ1-5|-|-|TRBV5-8
TGTGCCAGCAGCTTAAAAACGGCGGGCAATCAGCCCCAGCATTTT
CASSLKTAGNQPQHF
>TRBJ1-6|-|-|TRBV21-1
TGTGCCAGCAGCAAAACGAGGGACAGGGGATCTTCACCCCTCCACTTT
CASSKTRDRGSSPLHF
>TRBJ2-1|-|-|TRBV2
TGTGCCAGCAGTGAATGGGCCCGCAATGAGCAGTTCTTC
CASSEWARNEQFF
>TRBJ2-1|-|-|TRBV6-1
TGTGCCAGCAGTGAAGGGTCAGGGACTTACAATGAGCAGTTCTTC
CASSEGSGTYNEQFF
>TRBJ2-2|-|-|TRBV19
TGTGCCAGTAGTCCTTACGACGGGGTTACTGGGGAGCTGTTTTTT
CASSPYDGVTGELFF
>TRBJ1-2|-|-|TRBV7-2
TGTGCCAGCAGCCCCAGTCTTCGGGGATATGGCTACACCTTC
CASSPSLRGYGYTF
>TRBJ2-1|-|-|TRBV28
TGTGCCAGCAGTTTGAGAGGGGGGCGTAATGAGCAGTTCTTC
CASSLRGGRNEQFF
>TRBJ1-3|-|-|TRBV28
TGTGCCAGCAGTCTGGGGGCGCCGGGAAACACCATATATTTT
CASSLGAPGNTIYF
>TRBJ1-2|-|TRBD1|TRBV6-2/TRBV6-3
TGTGCCAGCAGTAAGGGGGCCTATGGCTACACCTTC
CASSKGAYGYTF
>TRBJ1-2|-|-|TRBV6-5
TGTGCCAGCAGAGAGGTGAGGGGCGGAAGCTACACCTTC
CASREVRGGSYTF
>TRBJ2-3|-|TRBD2|TRBV28
TGTGCCAGCAGGTACACCGGGACTAGCGGGGCCGGCGGGCAGTATTTT
CASRYTGTSGAGGQYF
>TRBJ1-4|once|-|TRBV27
TGTGCCAGCAGTCCAGAAGGAGGGTGGGCAACTAATGAAAAACTGTTTTTT
CASSPEGGWATNEKLFF
>TRBJ2-6|-|-|TRBV7-9
TGTGCCAGCAGCTTATTTTCAGGGTTCGGGACTGGGGCCAACGTCCTGACTTTC
CASSLFSGFGTGANVLTF
>TRBJ2-5|-|TRBD2|TRBV19
TGTGCCAGTAGCCTAGCGGGGGGCCAAGAGACCCAGTACTTC
CASSLAGGQETQYF
>TRBJ1-6|once|TRBD1|TRBV11-2
TGTGCCAGCAGCTTAGCCCAGGGGGCTTATAATTCACCCCTCCACTTT
CASSLAQGAYNSPLHF
>TRBJ2-5|-|-|TRBV6-5
TGTGCCAGCAGTTACTCGACAGCTCAGGAGACCCAGTACTTC
CASSYSTAQETQYF
>TRBJ2-7|-|TRBD1|TRBV10-3
TGTGCCATCAGTGCGACGGACAGGGGCTCCTACGAGCAGTACTTC
CAISATDRGSYEQYF
>TRBJ1-5|-|-|TRBV19
TGTGCCAGTAGTATTATGGGTGGGGACAATCAGCCCCAGCATTTT
CASSIMGGDNQPQHF